The 2 T cell receptor beta chains reported below all come from one sample, sequenced in a study of regulatory T cells in long-lasting Graves disease. iRepertoire HTBI primers and Arm-PCR of CDR3 regions built TCR beta libraries. MiXCR, run by TCRdb on the multiplex PCR reads, gives a single entry per CDR3 protein. The table lists about 470,000 distinct CDR3 sequences, 20% to 25% of them singletons. As for time point: persistent/refractory GD, antithyroid drugs over 5 years with positive TRAb. PBMCs were the source of the RNA used for TCR sequencing. The sample in question was peripheral blood mononuclear cells (PBMCs), obtained when the disease was refractory, from a patient treated with antithyroid drugs. The origin of the receptors is a female donor with Graves disease.

The chain employs TRBV13 and TRBJ1-1; the match to TRBD1 covers 9 bases. The V gene's germline CDR1 is PRHDT and CDR2 FYEKMQ (reference sequence). The CDR3 loop spans 16 amino acids. V dropped 4 bases and J dropped 4; count of bases not matched to a gene: 10. In DNA, the CDR3 is TGTGCCAGCAGCTCCCGGGACAGGGAAGAAGGCACTGAAGCTTTCTTT. It encodes CASSSRDREEGTEAFF.

This chain joins TRBV28 and TRBJ1-5; D gene uncertain. CDR3 size: 17 residues. Per the germline V gene, CDR1 is MDHEN and CDR2 is SYDVKM. V was cut by 5 bases and J by 2 bases, with 19 bases left in between. The CDR3 DNA reads as TGTGCCAGCAGTCACACCGGGGTCGACGGGGGCAATCAGCCCCAGCATTTT. Translating gives CASSHTGVDGGNQPQHF.